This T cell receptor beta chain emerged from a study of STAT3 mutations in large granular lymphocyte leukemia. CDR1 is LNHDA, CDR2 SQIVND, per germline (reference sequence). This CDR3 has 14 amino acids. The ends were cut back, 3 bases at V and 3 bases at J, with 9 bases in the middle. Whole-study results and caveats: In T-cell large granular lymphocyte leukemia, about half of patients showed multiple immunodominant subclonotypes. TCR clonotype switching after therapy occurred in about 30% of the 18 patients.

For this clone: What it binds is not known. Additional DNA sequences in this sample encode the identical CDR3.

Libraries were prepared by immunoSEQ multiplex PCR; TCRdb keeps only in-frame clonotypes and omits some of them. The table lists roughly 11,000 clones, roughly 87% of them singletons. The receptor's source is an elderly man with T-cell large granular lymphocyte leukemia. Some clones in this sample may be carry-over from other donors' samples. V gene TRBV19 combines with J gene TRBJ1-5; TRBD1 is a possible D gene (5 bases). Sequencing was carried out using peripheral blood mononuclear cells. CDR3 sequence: CASSIQGPNQPQHF. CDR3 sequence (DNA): TGTGCCAGTAGTATCCAGGGACCCAATCAGCCCCAGCATTTT.